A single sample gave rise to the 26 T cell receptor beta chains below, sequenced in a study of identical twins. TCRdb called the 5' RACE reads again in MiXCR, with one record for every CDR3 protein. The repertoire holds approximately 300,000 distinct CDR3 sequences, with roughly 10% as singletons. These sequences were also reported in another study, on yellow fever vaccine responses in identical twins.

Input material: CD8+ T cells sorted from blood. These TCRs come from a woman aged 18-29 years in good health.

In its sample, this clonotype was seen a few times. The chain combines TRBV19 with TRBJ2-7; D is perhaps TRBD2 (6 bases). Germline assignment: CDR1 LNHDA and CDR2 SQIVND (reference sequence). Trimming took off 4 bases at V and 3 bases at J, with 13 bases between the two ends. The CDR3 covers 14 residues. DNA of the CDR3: TGTGCCAGTAGTAGGGACTTGGAGGACTACGAGCAGTACTTC. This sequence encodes CASSRDLEDYEQYF.

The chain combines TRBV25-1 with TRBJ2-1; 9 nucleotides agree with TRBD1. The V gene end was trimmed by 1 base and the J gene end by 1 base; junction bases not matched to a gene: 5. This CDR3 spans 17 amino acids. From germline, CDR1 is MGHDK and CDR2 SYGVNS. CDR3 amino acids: CASSELRTGVSYNEQFF. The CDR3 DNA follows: TGTGCCAGCAGTGAATTGCGGACAGGGGTATCCTACAATGAGCAGTTCTTC.

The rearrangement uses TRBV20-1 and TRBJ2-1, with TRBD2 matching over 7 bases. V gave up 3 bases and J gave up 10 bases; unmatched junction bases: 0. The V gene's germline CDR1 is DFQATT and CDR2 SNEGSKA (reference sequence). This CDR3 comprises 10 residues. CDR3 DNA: TGCAGTGCTAGGCGGGAGGAGCAGTTCTTC. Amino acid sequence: CSARREEQFF.

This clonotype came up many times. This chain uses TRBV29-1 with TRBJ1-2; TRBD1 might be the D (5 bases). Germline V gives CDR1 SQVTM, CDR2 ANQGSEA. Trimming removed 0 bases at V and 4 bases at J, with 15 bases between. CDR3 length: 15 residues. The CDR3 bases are TGCAGCGTTGAAGAAGAAGGGGCGCGGGGCTATGGCTACACCTTC. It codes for CSVEEEGARGYGYTF. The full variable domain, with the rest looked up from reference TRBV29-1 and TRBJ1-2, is SAVISQKPSRDICQRGTSLTIQCQVDSQVTMMFWYRQQPGQSLTLIATANQGSEATYESGFVIDKFPISRPNLTFSTLTVSNMSPEDSSIYLCSVEEEGARGYGYTFGSGTRLTVV.

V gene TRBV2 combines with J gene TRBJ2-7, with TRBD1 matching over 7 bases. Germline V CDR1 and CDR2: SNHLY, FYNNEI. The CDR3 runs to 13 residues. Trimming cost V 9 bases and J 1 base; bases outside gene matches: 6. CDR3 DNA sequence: TGTGCCAGAGCACAGGGGAATTCCTACGAGCAGTACTTC. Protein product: CARAQGNSYEQYF.

The CDR3 loop is CASSEPPGQGPSPLHF. The CDR3 DNA reads TGTGCCAGCAGCGAACCACCGGGACAGGGGCCTTCACCCCTCCACTTT. The chain combines TRBV6-1 with TRBJ1-6, with TRBD1 identical over 10 bases. From germline, CDR1 is MNHNS and CDR2 SASEGT. There are 16 residues in the CDR3. Trimming removed 6 bases from V and 9 bases from J; junction bases left unmatched: 11.

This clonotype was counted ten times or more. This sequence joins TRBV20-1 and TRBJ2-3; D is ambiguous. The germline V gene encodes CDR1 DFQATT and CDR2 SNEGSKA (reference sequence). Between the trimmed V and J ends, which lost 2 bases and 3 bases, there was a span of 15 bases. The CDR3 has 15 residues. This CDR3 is CSARFDWRLTDTQYF. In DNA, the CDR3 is TGCAGTGCTAGATTCGACTGGAGATTGACAGATACGCAGTATTTT.

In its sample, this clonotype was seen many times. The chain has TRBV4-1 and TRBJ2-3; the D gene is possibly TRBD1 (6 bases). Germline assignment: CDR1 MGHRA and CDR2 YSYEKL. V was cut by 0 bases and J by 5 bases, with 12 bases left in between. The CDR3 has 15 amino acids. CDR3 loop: CASSQDAGAGDTQYF. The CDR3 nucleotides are TGCGCCAGCAGCCAAGATGCAGGGGCCGGAGATACGCAGTATTTT.

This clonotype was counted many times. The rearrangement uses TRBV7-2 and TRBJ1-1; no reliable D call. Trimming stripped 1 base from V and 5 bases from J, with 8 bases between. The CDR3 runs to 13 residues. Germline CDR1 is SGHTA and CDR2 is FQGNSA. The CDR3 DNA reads TGTGCCAGCAGCTTAGGGGCGTGGACTGAAGCTTTCTTT. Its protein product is CASSLGAWTEAFF.

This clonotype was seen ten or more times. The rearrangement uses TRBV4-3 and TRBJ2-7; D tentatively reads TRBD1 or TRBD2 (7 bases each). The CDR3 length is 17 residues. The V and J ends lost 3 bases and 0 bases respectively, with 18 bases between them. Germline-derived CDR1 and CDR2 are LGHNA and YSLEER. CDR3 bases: TGCGCCAGCAGCCACCTCTTCCGGGGGGACAGCTCCTACGAGCAGTACTTC. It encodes CASSHLFRGDSSYEQYF.

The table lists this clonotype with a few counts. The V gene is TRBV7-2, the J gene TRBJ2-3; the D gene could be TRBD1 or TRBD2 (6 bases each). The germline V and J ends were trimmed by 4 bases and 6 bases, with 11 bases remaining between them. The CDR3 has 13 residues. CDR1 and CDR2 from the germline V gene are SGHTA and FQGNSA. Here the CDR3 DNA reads TGTGCCAGCAGCTCGTCGGGGGCGGATACGCAGTATTTT. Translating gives CASSSSGADTQYF.

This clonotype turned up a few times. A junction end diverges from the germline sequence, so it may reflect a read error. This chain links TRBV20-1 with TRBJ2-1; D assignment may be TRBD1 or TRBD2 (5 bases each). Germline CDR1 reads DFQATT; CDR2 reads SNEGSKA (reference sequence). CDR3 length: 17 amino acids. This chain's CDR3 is CCARDSIWGNSYNEQFF. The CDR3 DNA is TGCTGTGCTAGAGATTCAATTTGGGGGAACTCCTACAATGAGCAGTTCTTC.

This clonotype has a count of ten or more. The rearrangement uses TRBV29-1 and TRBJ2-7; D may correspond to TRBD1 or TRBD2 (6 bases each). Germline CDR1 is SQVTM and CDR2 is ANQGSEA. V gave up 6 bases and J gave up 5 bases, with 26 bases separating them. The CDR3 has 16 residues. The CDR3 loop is CSVNSWGAGESDEQYF. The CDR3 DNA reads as TGCAGCGTAAATAGTTGGGGGGCTGGAGAGAGCGACGAGCAGTACTTC.

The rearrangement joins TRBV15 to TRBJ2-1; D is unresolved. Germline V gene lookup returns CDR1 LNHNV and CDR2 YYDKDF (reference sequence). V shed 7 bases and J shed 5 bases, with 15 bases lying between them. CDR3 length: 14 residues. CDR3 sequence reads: CATNHHPRDNEQFF. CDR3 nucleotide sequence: TGTGCCACCAATCACCACCCTAGGGACAATGAGCAGTTCTTC.

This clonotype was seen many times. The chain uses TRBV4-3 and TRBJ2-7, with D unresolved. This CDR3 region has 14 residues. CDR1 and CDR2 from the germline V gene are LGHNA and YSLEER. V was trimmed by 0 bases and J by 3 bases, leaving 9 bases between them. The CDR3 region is CASSQDLGLYEQYF. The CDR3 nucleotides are TGCGCCAGCAGCCAAGATTTGGGCCTCTACGAGCAGTACTTC.

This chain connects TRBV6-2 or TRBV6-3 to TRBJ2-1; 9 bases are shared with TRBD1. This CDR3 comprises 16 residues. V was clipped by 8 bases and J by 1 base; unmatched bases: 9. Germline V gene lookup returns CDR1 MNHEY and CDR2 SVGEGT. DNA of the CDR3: TGTGCCAGCGGGAACGGGACAGGGCGATCCTACAATGAGCAGTTCTTC. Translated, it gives CASGNGTGRSYNEQFF.

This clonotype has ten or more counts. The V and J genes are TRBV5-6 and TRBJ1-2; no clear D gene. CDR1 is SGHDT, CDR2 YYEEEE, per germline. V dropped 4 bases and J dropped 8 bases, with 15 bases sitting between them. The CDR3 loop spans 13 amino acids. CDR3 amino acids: CASSPSVSDGYTF. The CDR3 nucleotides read TGTGCCAGCAGCCCGTCGGTCAGTGACGGCTACACCTTC.

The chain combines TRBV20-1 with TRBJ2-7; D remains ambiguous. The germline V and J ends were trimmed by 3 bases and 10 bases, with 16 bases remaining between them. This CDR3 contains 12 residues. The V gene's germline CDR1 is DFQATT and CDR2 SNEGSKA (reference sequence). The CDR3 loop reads CSASQLTLPQYF. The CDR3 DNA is TGCAGTGCTAGTCAACTGACCTTGCCCCAGTACTTC.

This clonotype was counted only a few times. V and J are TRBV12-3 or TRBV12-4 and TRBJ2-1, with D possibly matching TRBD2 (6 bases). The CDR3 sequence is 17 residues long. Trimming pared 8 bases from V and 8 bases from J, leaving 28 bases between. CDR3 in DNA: TGTGCCAGCGAGTGGACGGGGGACTCTCAAATTGTCGATGAGCAGTTCTTC. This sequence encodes CASEWTGDSQIVDEQFF.

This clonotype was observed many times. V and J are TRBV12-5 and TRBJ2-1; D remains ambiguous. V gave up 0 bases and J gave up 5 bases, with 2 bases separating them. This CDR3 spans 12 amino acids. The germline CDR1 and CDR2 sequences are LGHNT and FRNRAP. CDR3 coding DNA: TGTGCTAGTGGTTTGGTCAACAATGAGCAGTTCTTC. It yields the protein CASGLVNNEQFF. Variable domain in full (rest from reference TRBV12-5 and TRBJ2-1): DARVTQTPRHKVTEMGQEVTMRCQPILGHNTVFWYRQTMMQGLELLAYFRNRAPLDDSGMPKDRFSAEMPDATLATLKIQPSEPRDSAVYFCASGLVNNEQFFGPGTRLTVL.

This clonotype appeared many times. DNA for the CDR3: TGTGCCAGCAGTTTATTGGGGGATCGCTCCTACGAGCAGTACTTC. Translation gives CASSLLGDRSYEQYF. The chain uses TRBV27 and TRBJ2-7; D may correspond to TRBD1 or TRBD2 (5 bases each). This CDR3 has 15 residues. V shed 1 base and J shed 0 bases, with 10 bases lying between them. Per germline, CDR1 MNHEY and CDR2 SMNVEV (reference sequence).

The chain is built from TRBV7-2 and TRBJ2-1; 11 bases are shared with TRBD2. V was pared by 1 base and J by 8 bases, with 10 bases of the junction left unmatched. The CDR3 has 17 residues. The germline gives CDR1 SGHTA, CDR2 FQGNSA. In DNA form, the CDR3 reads TGTGCCAGCAGCTTAGTAGAACTAGCGGGAGTTACCGATGAGCAGTTCTTC. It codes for CASSLVELAGVTDEQFF.

CDR3 region: CASSQEKTGLYEQYF. The CDR3 DNA follows: TGTGCCAGCAGCCAAGAGAAGACAGGGCTCTACGAGCAGTACTTC. The J gene is TRBJ2-7, the V gene TRBV4-2; the match to TRBD1 covers 7 bases. With V trimmed by 0 bases and J by 3 bases, 5 bases remained unmatched. There are 15 residues in the CDR3. CDR1 is LGHNA, CDR2 YNFKEQ, per germline.

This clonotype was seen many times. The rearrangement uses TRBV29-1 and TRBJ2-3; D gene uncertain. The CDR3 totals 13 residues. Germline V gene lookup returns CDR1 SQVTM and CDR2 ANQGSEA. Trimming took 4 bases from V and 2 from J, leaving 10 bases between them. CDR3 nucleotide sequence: TGCAGCGTTGTATCGGCCAACACAGATACGCAGTATTTT. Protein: CSVVSANTDTQYF.

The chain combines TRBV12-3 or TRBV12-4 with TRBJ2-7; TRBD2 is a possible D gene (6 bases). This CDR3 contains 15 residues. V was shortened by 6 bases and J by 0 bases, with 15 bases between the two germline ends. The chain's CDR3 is CASRNGGISSYEQYF. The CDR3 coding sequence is TGTGCCAGCAGAAACGGGGGAATAAGCTCCTACGAGCAGTACTTC.

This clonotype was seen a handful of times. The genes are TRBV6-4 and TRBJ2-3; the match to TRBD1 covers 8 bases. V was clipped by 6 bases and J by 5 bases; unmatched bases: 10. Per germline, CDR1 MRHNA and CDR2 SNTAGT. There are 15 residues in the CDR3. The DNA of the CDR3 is TGTGCCAGCAGAAGAGGGACAGGAGAATTAGATACGCAGTATTTT. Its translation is CASRRGTGELDTQYF.